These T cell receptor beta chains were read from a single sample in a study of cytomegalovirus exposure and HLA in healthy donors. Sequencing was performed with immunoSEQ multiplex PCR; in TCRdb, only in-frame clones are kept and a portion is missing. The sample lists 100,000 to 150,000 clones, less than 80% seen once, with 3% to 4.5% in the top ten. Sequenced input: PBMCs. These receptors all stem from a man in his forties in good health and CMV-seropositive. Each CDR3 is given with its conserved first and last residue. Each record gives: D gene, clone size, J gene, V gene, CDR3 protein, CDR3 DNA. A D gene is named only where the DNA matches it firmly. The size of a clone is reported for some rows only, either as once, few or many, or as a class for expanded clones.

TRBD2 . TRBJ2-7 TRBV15 CATSSRLAGRPGVYEQYF TGTGCCACCAGCAGTAGGCTAGCGGGACGTCCCGGAGTCTACGAGCAGTACTTC
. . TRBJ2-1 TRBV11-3 CASSLTGRTEQFF TGTGCCAGCAGCTTAACGGGAAGAACGGAGCAGTTCTTC
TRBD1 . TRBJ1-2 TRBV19 CASSWTGADYGYTF TGTGCCAGTAGCTGGACAGGGGCAGATTATGGCTACACCTTC
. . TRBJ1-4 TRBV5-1 CASSLTPADNEKLFF TGCGCCAGCAGCTTGACACCCGCCGATAATGAAAAACTGTTTTTT
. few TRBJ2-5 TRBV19 CASSIGPTDGETQYF TGTGCCAGTAGTATTGGCCCGACCGACGGGGAGACCCAGTACTTC
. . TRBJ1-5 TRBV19 CASRQSSNQPQHF TGTGCCAGTCGACAGTCTAGCAATCAGCCCCAGCATTTT
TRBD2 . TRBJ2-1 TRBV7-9 CATGTGTSGKGEQFF TGTGCCACCGGGACCGGGACTAGCGGGAAAGGTGAGCAGTTCTTC
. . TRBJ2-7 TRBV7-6 CASSIWRSYEQYF TGTGCCAGCAGCATTTGGAGATCCTACGAGCAGTACTTC
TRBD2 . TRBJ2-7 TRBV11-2 CASSSWTSGRAGYEQYF TGTGCCAGCAGCTCATGGACTAGCGGGAGGGCGGGTTACGAGCAGTACTTC
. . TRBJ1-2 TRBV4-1 CASSQVVSYFGYTF TGCGCCAGCAGCCAAGTGGTCTCCTATTTTGGCTACACCTTC
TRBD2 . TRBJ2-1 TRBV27 CASSPHSGLAHNEQFF TGTGCCAGCAGTCCTCACTCGGGACTAGCGCACAATGAGCAGTTCTTC